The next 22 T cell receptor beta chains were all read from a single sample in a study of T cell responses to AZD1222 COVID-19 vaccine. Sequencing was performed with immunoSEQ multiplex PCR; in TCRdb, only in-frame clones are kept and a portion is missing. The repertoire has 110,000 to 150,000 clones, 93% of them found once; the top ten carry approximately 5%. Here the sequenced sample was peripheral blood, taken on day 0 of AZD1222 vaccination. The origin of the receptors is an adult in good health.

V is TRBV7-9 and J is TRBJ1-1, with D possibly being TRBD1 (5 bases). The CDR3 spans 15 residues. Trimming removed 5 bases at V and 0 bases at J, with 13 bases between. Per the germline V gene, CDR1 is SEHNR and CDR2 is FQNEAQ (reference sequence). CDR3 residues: CASSLRDGLNTEAFF. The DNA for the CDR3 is TGTGCCAGCAGCCTTAGGGACGGCCTGAACACTGAAGCTTTCTTT.

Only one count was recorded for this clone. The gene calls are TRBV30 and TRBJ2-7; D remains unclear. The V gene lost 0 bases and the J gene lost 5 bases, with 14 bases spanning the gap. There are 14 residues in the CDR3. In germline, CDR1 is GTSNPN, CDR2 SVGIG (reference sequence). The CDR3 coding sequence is TGTGCCTGGAGTGTACCCCCTGCCGTGCACGAGCAGTACTTC. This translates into CAWSVPPAVHEQYF.

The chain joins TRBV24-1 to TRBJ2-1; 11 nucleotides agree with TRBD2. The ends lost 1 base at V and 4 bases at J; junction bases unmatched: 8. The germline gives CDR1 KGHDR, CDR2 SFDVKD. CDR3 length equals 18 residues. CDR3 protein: CATSDFGGLADDYNEQFF. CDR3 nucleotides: TGTGCCACCAGTGATTTTGGGGGACTAGCGGACGATTACAATGAGCAGTTCTTC.

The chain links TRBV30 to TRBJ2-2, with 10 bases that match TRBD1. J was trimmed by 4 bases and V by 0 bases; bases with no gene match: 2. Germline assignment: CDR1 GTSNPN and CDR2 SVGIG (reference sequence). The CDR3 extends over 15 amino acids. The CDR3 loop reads CAWSVGQGGTGELFF. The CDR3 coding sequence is TGTGCCTGGAGTGTAGGACAGGGGGGCACCGGGGAGCTGTTTTTT.

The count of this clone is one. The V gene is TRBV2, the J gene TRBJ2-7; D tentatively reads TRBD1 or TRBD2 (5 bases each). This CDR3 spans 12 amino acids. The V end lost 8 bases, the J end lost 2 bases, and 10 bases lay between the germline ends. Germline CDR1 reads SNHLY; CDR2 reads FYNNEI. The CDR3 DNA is TGTGCCAGCCGGGACCGTCCCTACGAGCAGTACTTC. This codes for CASRDRPYEQYF.

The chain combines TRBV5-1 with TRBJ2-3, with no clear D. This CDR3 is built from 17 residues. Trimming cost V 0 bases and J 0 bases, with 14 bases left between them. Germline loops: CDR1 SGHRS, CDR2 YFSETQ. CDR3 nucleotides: TGCGCCAGCAGCTTGGGGTGGCAGGACCCTAGCACAGATACGCAGTATTTT. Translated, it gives CASSLGWQDPSTDTQYF.

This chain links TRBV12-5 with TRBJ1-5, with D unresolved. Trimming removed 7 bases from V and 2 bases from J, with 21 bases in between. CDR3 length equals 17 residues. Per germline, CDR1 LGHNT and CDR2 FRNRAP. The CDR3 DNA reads TGTGCTAGTGCCCTCATTACGGGGAACAGAGGCAATCAGCCCCAGCATTTT. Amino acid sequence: CASALITGNRGNQPQHF.

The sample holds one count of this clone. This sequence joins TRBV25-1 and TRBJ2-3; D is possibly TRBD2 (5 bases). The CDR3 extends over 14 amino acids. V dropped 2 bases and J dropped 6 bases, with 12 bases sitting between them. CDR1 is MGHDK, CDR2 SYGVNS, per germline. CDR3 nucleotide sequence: TGTGCCAGCAGTGAAATAGCGAACTCTGATACGCAGTATTTT. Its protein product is CASSEIANSDTQYF.

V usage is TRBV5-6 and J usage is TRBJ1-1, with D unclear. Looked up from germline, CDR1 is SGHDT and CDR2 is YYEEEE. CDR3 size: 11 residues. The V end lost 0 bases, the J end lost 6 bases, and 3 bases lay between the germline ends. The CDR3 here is CASSLGPEAFF. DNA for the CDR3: TGTGCCAGCAGCTTGGGTCCTGAAGCTTTCTTT. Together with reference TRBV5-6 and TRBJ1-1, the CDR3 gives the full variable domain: DAGVTQSPTHLIKTRGQQVTLRCSPKSGHDTVSWYQQALGQGPQFIFQYYEEEERQRGNFPDRFSGHQFPNYSSELNVNALLLGDSALYLCASSLGPEAFFGQGTRLTVV.

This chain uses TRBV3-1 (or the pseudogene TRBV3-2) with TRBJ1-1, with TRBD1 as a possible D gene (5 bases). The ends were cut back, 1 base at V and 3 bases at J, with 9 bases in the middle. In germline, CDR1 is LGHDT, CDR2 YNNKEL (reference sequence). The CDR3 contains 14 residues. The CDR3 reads CASSQGGRDTEAFF. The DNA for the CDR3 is TGTGCCAGCAGCCAAGGGGGGAGGGACACTGAAGCTTTCTTT.

The CDR3 sequence: CASGDGTASQPQHF. The CDR3 bases are TGTGCTAGTGGGGACGGGACGGCGTCCCAGCCCCAGCATTTT. The chain recombines TRBV12-5 with TRBJ1-5; D may be TRBD1 (5 bases). The CDR3 contains 14 residues. Germline V lookup: CDR1 LGHNT, CDR2 FRNRAP. The V end lost 6 bases, the J end lost 7 bases, and 16 bases lay between the germline ends.

The CDR3, as DNA: TGTGCTAGTGGTTCGCAATTCAGGGGGTTGAGCCTAATGGGTGAAAAACTGTTTTTT. Protein product: CASGSQFRGLSLMGEKLFF. This chain joins TRBV12-5 and TRBJ1-4, with TRBD1 matching over 7 bases. Germline V CDR1 and CDR2: LGHNT, FRNRAP. V lost 4 bases and J lost 7; bases outside the gene matches: 21. This CDR3 comprises 19 residues.

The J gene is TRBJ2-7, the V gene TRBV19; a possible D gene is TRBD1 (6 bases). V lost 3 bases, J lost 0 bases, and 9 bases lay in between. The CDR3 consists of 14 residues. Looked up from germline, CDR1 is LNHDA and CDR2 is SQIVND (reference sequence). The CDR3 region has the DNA TGTGCCAGTAGTATGGAACAGGGCTCCTACGAGCAGTACTTC. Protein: CASSMEQGSYEQYF.

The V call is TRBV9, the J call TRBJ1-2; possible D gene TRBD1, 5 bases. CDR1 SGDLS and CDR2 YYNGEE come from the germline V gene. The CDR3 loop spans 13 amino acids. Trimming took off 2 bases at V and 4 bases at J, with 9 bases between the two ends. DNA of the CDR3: TGTGCCAGCAGCGTCCCCGGGGCCTATGGCTACACCTTC. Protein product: CASSVPGAYGYTF.

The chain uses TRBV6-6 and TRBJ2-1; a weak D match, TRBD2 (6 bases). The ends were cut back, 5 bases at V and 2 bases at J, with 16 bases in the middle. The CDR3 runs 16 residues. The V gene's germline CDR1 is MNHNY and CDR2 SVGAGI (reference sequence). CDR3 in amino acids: CASSKLGSGAYNEQFF. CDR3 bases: TGTGCCAGCAGTAAATTGGGTAGCGGAGCCTACAATGAGCAGTTCTTC.

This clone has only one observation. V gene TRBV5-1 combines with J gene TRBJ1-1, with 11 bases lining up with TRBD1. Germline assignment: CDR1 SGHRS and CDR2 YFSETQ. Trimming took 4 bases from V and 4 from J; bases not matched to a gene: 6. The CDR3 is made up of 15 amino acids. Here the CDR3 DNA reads TGCGCCAGCAGCAAAGGACAGGGGGCAGGCACTGAAGCTTTCTTT. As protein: CASSKGQGAGTEAFF.

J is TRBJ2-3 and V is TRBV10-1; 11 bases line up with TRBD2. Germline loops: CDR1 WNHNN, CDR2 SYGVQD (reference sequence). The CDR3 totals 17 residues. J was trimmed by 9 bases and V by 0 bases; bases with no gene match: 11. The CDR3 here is CASSESWGTSGPRTQYF. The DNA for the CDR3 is TGCGCCAGCAGTGAGTCGTGGGGGACTAGCGGCCCCCGAACGCAGTATTTT.

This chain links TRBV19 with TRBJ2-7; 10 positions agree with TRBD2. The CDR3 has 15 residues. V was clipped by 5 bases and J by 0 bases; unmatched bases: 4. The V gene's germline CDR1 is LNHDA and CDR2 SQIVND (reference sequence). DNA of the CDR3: TGTGCCAGTAGTCCACTAGCGGGGAGCTCCTACGAGCAGTACTTC. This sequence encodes CASSPLAGSSYEQYF.

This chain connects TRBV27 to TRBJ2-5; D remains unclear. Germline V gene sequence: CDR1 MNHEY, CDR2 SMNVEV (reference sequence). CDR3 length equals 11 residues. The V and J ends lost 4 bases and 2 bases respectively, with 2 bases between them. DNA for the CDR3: TGTGCCAGCAGTTCACAAGAGACCCAGTACTTC. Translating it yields CASSSQETQYF.

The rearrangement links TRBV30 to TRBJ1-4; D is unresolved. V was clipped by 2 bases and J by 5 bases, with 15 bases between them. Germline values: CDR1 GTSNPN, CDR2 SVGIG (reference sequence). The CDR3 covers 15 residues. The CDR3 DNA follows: TGTGCCTGGAGTAAGGCCCCCTGGGGAAATGAAAAACTGTTTTTT. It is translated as CAWSKAPWGNEKLFF.

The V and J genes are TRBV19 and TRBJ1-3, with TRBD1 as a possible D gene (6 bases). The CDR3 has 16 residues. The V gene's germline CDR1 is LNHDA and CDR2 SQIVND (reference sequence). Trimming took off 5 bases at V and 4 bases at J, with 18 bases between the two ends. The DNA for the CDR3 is TGTGCCAGTAGTGCCCCCCGGGGGCGCGGAGGAAACACCATATATTTT. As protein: CASSAPRGRGGNTIYF.

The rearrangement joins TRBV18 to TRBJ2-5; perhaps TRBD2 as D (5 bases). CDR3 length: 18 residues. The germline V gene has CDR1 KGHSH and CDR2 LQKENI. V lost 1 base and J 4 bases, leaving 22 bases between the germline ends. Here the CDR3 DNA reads TGTGCCAGCTCACCACGCGAAGCGGCTACTAGGGATTTAGAGACCCAGTACTTC. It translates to CASSPREAATRDLETQYF.